Shown below are 10 T cell receptor beta chains from a single sample sequenced in a study of radiotherapy plus CTLA-4 blockade in lung cancer. The method was immunoSEQ multiplex PCR; TCRdb's version includes in-frame clones alone and lacks a portion of them. Among over 60,000 clones listed, approximately 86% were seen once. The sequencing here drew on peripheral blood, taken from a patient treated with radiotherapy plus ipilimumab. The receptors shown here come from a human donor with non-small cell lung cancer who had stable disease on radiotherapy plus ipilimumab.

The rearrangement joins TRBV19 to TRBJ1-5, with 7 bases lining up with TRBD1. This CDR3 is 13 amino acids long. The germline CDR1 and CDR2 sequences are LNHDA and SQIVND (reference sequence). Losses at the gene ends were 8 bases for V and 1 base for J; bases not matched to a gene: 2. CDR3 coding DNA: TGTGCCAGTCAGGGACAGAGCAATCAGCCCCAGCATTTT. Encoded protein: CASQGQSNQPQHF.

The CDR3 DNA reads as TGTGCCTGGAGTGTAGGCCGGGGATCCAATTCACCCCTCCACTTT. It is translated as CAWSVGRGSNSPLHF. This sequence joins TRBV30 and TRBJ1-6, with D hard to call. V was trimmed by 0 bases and J by 7 bases, leaving 13 bases between them. This CDR3 is 15 amino acids long. Germline loops: CDR1 GTSNPN, CDR2 SVGIG (reference sequence).

V is TRBV30 and J is TRBJ2-3; TRBD1 might be the D (5 bases). The V end lost 8 bases, the J end lost 0 bases, and 12 bases lay between the germline ends. This CDR3 comprises 13 residues. Germline CDR1 and CDR2: GTSNPN and SVGIG (reference sequence). The CDR3: CAGAWASTDTQYF. In DNA, the CDR3 is TGTGCCGGGGCGTGGGCTAGCACAGATACGCAGTATTTT. Together with reference TRBV30 and TRBJ2-3, the CDR3 gives the full variable domain: SQTIHQWPATLVQPVGSPLSLECTVEGTSNPNLYWYRQAAGRGLQLLFYSVGIGQISSEVPQNLSASRPQDRQFILSSKKLLLSDSGFYLCAGAWASTDTQYFGPGTRLTVL.

The chain uses TRBV28 and TRBJ1-2; TRBD1 aligns across 8 bases. Germline values: CDR1 MDHEN, CDR2 SYDVKM. The CDR3 has 14 amino acids. V lost 6 bases and J lost 3; bases outside the gene matches: 6. The CDR3, as DNA: TGTGCCAGCAGAAGACAGGGGCCGGACTATGGCTACACCTTC. Translation: CASRRQGPDYGYTF.

The V call is TRBV29-1, the J call TRBJ2-7; tentatively, D is TRBD1 (5 bases). The V and J ends lost 0 bases and 4 bases respectively, with 19 bases between them. Germline lookup yields CDR1 SQVTM and CDR2 ANQGSEA. The CDR3 runs 16 residues. CDR3 amino acids: CSVEDRGYAGRYEQYF. The DNA of the CDR3 is TGCAGCGTTGAAGATCGAGGATATGCAGGGCGGTACGAGCAGTACTTC.

The rearrangement links TRBV29-1 to TRBJ2-7, with D unclear. This CDR3 has 11 amino acids. Trimming pared 6 bases from V and 4 bases from J, leaving 10 bases between. The germline gives CDR1 SQVTM, CDR2 ANQGSEA. The CDR3 here is CSVRSKYEQYF. CDR3 coding DNA: TGCAGCGTGCGTTCCAAGTACGAGCAGTACTTC.

The rearrangement joins TRBV15 to TRBJ2-1; 8 nucleotides match TRBD1. The CDR3 has 18 amino acids. With 2 bases clipped from V and 7 bases from J, the junction kept 16 bases outside the gene matches. Germline V gene lookup returns CDR1 LNHNV and CDR2 YYDKDF (reference sequence). DNA for the CDR3: TGTGCCACCAGCAGATCCATCACAGGGGGGCGATGGTGGAATGAGCAGTTCTTC. Translated, it gives CATSRSITGGRWWNEQFF.

This clone was detected once. This chain uses TRBV2 with TRBJ1-5; 9 nucleotides agree with TRBD1. The germline V gene has CDR1 SNHLY and CDR2 FYNNEI. The V segment lost 3 bases and the J segment 6 bases; nucleotides outside the gene matches: 3. This CDR3 is built from 14 residues. The CDR3 region is CASSDGDRVQPQHF. DNA for the CDR3: TGTGCCAGCAGTGACGGGGACAGGGTTCAGCCCCAGCATTTT.

DNA for the CDR3: TGTGCCAGCATCTGGGGGAACACCGGGGAGCTGTTTTTT. It specifies CASIWGNTGELFF. The chain has TRBV28 and TRBJ2-2; D not certain. Germline lookup yields CDR1 MDHEN and CDR2 SYDVKM. The CDR3 consists of 13 residues. The ends were cut back, 7 bases at V and 1 base at J, with 7 bases in the middle.

The V call is TRBV6-6, the J call TRBJ1-2; possibly TRBD1 for D (5 bases). CDR1 MNHNY and CDR2 SVGAGI come from the germline V gene (reference sequence). There are 13 residues in the CDR3. Trimming pared 6 bases from V and 7 bases from J, leaving 15 bases between. CDR3 coding DNA: TGTGCCAGCAGCCAATTGGGGGAAAGTGGCTACACCTTC. Translated: CASSQLGESGYTF.